The present TCR beta chain was sequenced within a study of blood T cell repertoires in COVID-19. At the level of the study: The United States, Italy and Spain supplied acute and convalescent COVID-19 samples. T cells, B-cell-depleted T cells, or PBMCs supplied cDNA or gDNA.

Original data processing: Using reference gene primer amplification, nucleated cell counts were estimated. The method was immunoSEQ multiplex PCR; TCRdb's version includes in-frame clones alone and lacks a portion of them. V, J and clone size are taken as reported in that table, and D and trimming were inferred from the DNA itself. The sample holds some 240,000 clones; approximately 82% are singletons and the top ten take approximately 10%. CDR1 is MNHNS, CDR2 SASEGT, per germline. Trimming pared 3 bases from V and 5 bases from J, leaving 14 bases between. The CDR3 covers 16 residues. This clonotype was sampled from a man between 45 and 60 years old with active or convalescent COVID-19. The chain has TRBV6-1 and TRBJ1-6, with a weak D call TRBD1 (6 bases). Sequencing was done on a sample of peripheral blood. CDR3 coding DNA: TGTGCCAGCAGTGAGCGGACAGTTTGGGATAATTCACCCCTCCACTTT. Amino acid sequence: CASSERTVWDNSPLHF.